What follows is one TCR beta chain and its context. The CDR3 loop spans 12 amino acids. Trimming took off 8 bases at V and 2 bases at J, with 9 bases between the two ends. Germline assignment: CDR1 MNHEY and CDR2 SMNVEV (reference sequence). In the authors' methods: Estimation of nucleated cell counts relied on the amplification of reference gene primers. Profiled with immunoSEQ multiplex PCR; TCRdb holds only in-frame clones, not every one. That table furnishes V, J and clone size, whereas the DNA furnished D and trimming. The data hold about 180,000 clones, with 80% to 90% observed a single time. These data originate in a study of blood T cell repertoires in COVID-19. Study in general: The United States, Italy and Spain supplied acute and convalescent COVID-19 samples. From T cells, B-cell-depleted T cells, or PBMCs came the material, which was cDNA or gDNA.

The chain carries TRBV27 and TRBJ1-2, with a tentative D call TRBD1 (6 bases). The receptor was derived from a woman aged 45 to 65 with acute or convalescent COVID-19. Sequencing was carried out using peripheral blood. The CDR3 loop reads CASGGQNYGYTF. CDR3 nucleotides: TGTGCCAGCGGGGGCCAAAACTATGGCTACACCTTC.